Listed below are T cell receptor beta chains from one sample, sequenced in a study of PD-L1 blockade in urothelial cancer. Libraries were prepared by immunoSEQ multiplex PCR; TCRdb keeps only in-frame clonotypes and omits some of them. Here the sample spans approximately 93,000 clones, roughly 85% being singletons. The sequences come from PBMCs, collected around atezolizumab (anti-PD-L1) treatment. The receptors derive from a man between 65 and 79 years old with urothelial cancer. The CDR3 runs from the conserved cysteine through the conserved F or W. Fields, in order: CDR3 protein, CDR3 DNA, J gene, V gene, clone size, D gene, CDR3 length. The D gene is left open where the match is weak. Not all rows give a size; the values are once, few, many and, for expanded clones, a class.

CDR3aa: CASRRFIRGDTQYF
CDR3nt: TGTGCCAGCAGAAGATTTATCAGGGGGGATACGCAGTATTTT
j_gene: TRBJ2-3
v_gene: TRBV5-6
abundance: NA
d_gene: TRBD1
len: 14

CDR3aa: CASSWEDTYNEQFF
CDR3nt: TGTGCCAGTTCGTGGGAGGACACCTACAATGAGCAGTTCTTC
j_gene: TRBJ2-1
v_gene: TRBV19
abundance: NA
d_gene: NA
len: 14

CDR3aa: CASGPGQGVETQYF
CDR3nt: TGTGCTAGTGGTCCAGGACAGGGAGTAGAGACCCAGTACTTC
j_gene: TRBJ2-5
v_gene: TRBV12-5
abundance: NA
d_gene: TRBD1
len: 14

CDR3aa: CASTQGTGSGYEQYF
CDR3nt: TGTGCCAGCACGCAAGGGACAGGGTCCGGATACGAGCAGTACTTC
j_gene: TRBJ2-7
v_gene: TRBV6-6
abundance: once
d_gene: TRBD1
len: 15

CDR3aa: CAWSVPGREKLFF
CDR3nt: TGTGCCTGGAGTGTGCCAGGGCGTGAAAAACTGTTTTTT
j_gene: TRBJ1-4
v_gene: TRBV30
abundance: NA
d_gene: NA
len: 13

CDR3aa: CASSLEQGRDGYTF
CDR3nt: TGCGCCAGCAGCTTGGAGCAGGGTCGGGATGGCTACACCTTC
j_gene: TRBJ1-2
v_gene: TRBV5-1
abundance: NA
d_gene: NA
len: 14

CDR3aa: CASEGTSGTYNEQFF
CDR3nt: TGTGCCAGCGAGGGGACTAGCGGGACCTACAATGAGCAGTTCTTC
j_gene: TRBJ2-1
v_gene: TRBV6-1
abundance: NA
d_gene: TRBD2
len: 15

CDR3aa: CASSAAPGTGNTIYF
CDR3nt: TGTGCCAGCAGCGCTGCCCCAGGCACGGGAAACACCATATATTTT
j_gene: TRBJ1-3
v_gene: TRBV9
abundance: few
d_gene: NA
len: 15

CDR3aa: CASTHRRRGAFPYEQYF
CDR3nt: TGTGCCAGCACCCACCGTCGACGGGGGGCTTTTCCCTACGAGCAGTACTTC
j_gene: TRBJ2-7
v_gene: TRBV6-8
abundance: once
d_gene: NA
len: 17

CDR3aa: CASGDRGRSGNTIYF
CDR3nt: TGTGCCAGTGGGGACAGGGGAAGGTCTGGAAACACCATATATTTT
j_gene: TRBJ1-3
v_gene: TRBV4-2
abundance: NA
d_gene: TRBD1
len: 15

CDR3aa: CAGPPTELGSTDTQYF
CDR3nt: TGTGCCGGACCTCCTACTGAACTAGGAAGCACAGATACGCAGTATTTT
j_gene: TRBJ2-3
v_gene: TRBV5-3
abundance: NA
d_gene: NA
len: 16

CDR3aa: CASSQGGSGRDTQYF
CDR3nt: TGCGCCAGCAGCCAAGGTGGTAGCGGGAGAGATACGCAGTATTTT
j_gene: TRBJ2-3
v_gene: TRBV4-3
abundance: once
d_gene: TRBD2
len: 15

CDR3aa: CASGQGNTEAFF
CDR3nt: TGTGCCAGTGGACAGGGGAACACTGAAGCTTTCTTT
j_gene: TRBJ1-1
v_gene: TRBV19
abundance: NA
d_gene: TRBD1
len: 12

CDR3aa: CASSLNLQMNTEAFF
CDR3nt: TGTGCCAGTAGTTTGAATTTGCAGATGAACACTGAAGCTTTCTTT
j_gene: TRBJ1-1
v_gene: TRBV19
abundance: NA
d_gene: NA
len: 15

CDR3aa: CASRTGGTEKLFF
CDR3nt: TGCGCCAGCAGGACAGGGGGCACTGAAAAACTGTTTTTT
j_gene: TRBJ1-4
v_gene: TRBV10-1
abundance: once
d_gene: TRBD1
len: 13

CDR3aa: CASSEQLLAGVGNEQFF
CDR3nt: TGTGCCAGCAGTGAACAGTTACTAGCGGGAGTTGGTAATGAGCAGTTCTTC
j_gene: TRBJ2-1
v_gene: TRBV6-1
abundance: NA
d_gene: TRBD2
len: 17

CDR3aa: CASSQESRWSGGSDTQYF
CDR3nt: TGTGCCAGCAGCCAAGAAAGTAGGTGGTCAGGGGGCTCAGATACGCAGTATTTT
j_gene: TRBJ2-3
v_gene: TRBV4-2
abundance: NA
d_gene: TRBD1
len: 18

CDR3aa: CASSPRAGTSVTDEQYF
CDR3nt: TGTGCCAGCTCACCAAGGGCGGGGACTTCTGTAACCGACGAGCAGTACTTC
j_gene: TRBJ2-7
v_gene: TRBV18
abundance: NA
d_gene: NA
len: 17

CDR3aa: CAIRVAGRIDTQYF
CDR3nt: TGTGCCATCAGGGTAGCGGGACGAATAGATACGCAGTATTTT
j_gene: TRBJ2-3
v_gene: TRBV10-3
abundance: NA
d_gene: TRBD2
len: 14

CDR3aa: CASSLGSGRFSEQFF
CDR3nt: TGCGCCAGCAGCTTGGGATCGGGAAGGTTCTCTGAGCAGTTCTTC
j_gene: TRBJ2-1
v_gene: TRBV5-1
abundance: NA
d_gene: NA
len: 15

CDR3aa: CASSRTGYNEQFF
CDR3nt: TGTGCCAGCAGCCGGACAGGCTACAATGAGCAGTTCTTC
j_gene: TRBJ2-1
v_gene: TRBV2
abundance: NA
d_gene: TRBD1
len: 13

CDR3aa: CASSPFSRENTEAFF
CDR3nt: TGTGCCAGCTCACCATTTTCCAGGGAGAACACTGAAGCTTTCTTT
j_gene: TRBJ1-1
v_gene: TRBV18
abundance: NA
d_gene: NA
len: 15

CDR3aa: CASSVGQASYEQYF
CDR3nt: TGTGCCAGCAGCGTAGGGCAGGCCTCCTACGAGCAGTACTTC
j_gene: TRBJ2-7
v_gene: TRBV9
abundance: NA
d_gene: NA
len: 14

CDR3aa: CSVGPRTGVNEQYF
CDR3nt: TGCAGCGTTGGACCCCGGACAGGCGTCAACGAGCAGTACTTC
j_gene: TRBJ2-7
v_gene: TRBV29-1
abundance: NA
d_gene: TRBD1
len: 14

CDR3aa: CASSLAGATYEQYF
CDR3nt: TGTGCCAGCAGCTTAGCGGGGGCTACCTACGAGCAGTACTTC
j_gene: TRBJ2-7
v_gene: TRBV7-9
abundance: once
d_gene: NA
len: 14

CDR3aa: CASSLGQGGNTEAFF
CDR3nt: TGCGCCAGCAGCCTAGGACAGGGGGGGAACACTGAAGCTTTCTTT
j_gene: TRBJ1-1
v_gene: TRBV4-1
abundance: NA
d_gene: TRBD1
len: 15

CDR3aa: CASSEFVAAYNEQFF
CDR3nt: TGTGCCAGCAGTGAATTTGTAGCGGCCTACAATGAGCAGTTCTTC
j_gene: TRBJ2-1
v_gene: TRBV25-1
abundance: NA
d_gene: NA
len: 15

CDR3aa: CASRQGSSYNSPLHF
CDR3nt: TGCGCCAGCAGACAGGGGAGCTCCTATAATTCACCCCTCCACTTT
j_gene: TRBJ1-6
v_gene: TRBV10-2
abundance: NA
d_gene: TRBD1
len: 15

CDR3aa: CASSRTSADTQYF
CDR3nt: TGCGCCAGCAGCAGAACTAGCGCAGATACGCAGTATTTT
j_gene: TRBJ2-3
v_gene: TRBV5-1
abundance: once
d_gene: TRBD2
len: 13

CDR3aa: CASSLGQGNYGYTF
CDR3nt: TGTGCCAGCAGCTTAGGACAGGGTAACTATGGCTACACCTTC
j_gene: TRBJ1-2
v_gene: TRBV9
abundance: NA
d_gene: TRBD1
len: 14

CDR3aa: CAISESEGISYNEQFF
CDR3nt: TGTGCCATCAGTGAGTCGGAGGGGATCTCCTACAATGAGCAGTTCTTC
j_gene: TRBJ2-1
v_gene: TRBV10-3
abundance: few
d_gene: NA
len: 16

CDR3aa: CAISDWGSAKNIQYF
CDR3nt: TGTGCCATCAGTGACTGGGGCTCAGCCAAAAACATTCAGTACTTC
j_gene: TRBJ2-4
v_gene: TRBV10-3
abundance: NA
d_gene: NA
len: 15

CDR3aa: CASSLSPTSGPLGEQFF
CDR3nt: TGTGCCAGCAGCTTATCTCCAACTAGCGGCCCTTTGGGTGAGCAGTTCTTC
j_gene: TRBJ2-1
v_gene: TRBV13
abundance: NA
d_gene: TRBD2
len: 17

CDR3aa: CASSVGLGGDTEAFF
CDR3nt: TGTGCCAGCAGCGTAGGGTTAGGCGGAGACACTGAAGCTTTCTTT
j_gene: TRBJ1-1
v_gene: TRBV9
abundance: NA
d_gene: NA
len: 15

CDR3aa: CASSEQQGANTGELFF
CDR3nt: TGCGCCAGCAGTGAACAACAGGGGGCCAACACCGGGGAGCTGTTTTTT
j_gene: TRBJ2-2
v_gene: TRBV10-1
abundance: NA
d_gene: TRBD1
len: 16

CDR3aa: CASSDLGRTSYEQYF
CDR3nt: TGTGCCAGCAGTGACCTTGGCAGAACGTCCTACGAGCAGTACTTC
j_gene: TRBJ2-7
v_gene: TRBV2
abundance: NA
d_gene: NA
len: 15

CDR3aa: CASSQVGGLAGHEQYF
CDR3nt: TGTGCCAGCAGCCAAGTGGGCGGACTAGCGGGACACGAGCAGTACTTC
j_gene: TRBJ2-7
v_gene: TRBV14
abundance: few
d_gene: TRBD2
len: 16

CDR3aa: CASSLGQGSTGELFF
CDR3nt: TGTGCCAGCAGCCTAGGACAGGGCAGCACCGGGGAGCTGTTTTTT
j_gene: TRBJ2-2
v_gene: TRBV11-3
abundance: NA
d_gene: TRBD1
len: 15

CDR3aa: CASSTRLGYTF
CDR3nt: TGTGCCAGCAGCACGAGACTTGGCTACACCTTC
j_gene: TRBJ1-2
v_gene: TRBV7-9
abundance: few
d_gene: NA
len: 11

CDR3aa: CASSQSRNYGYTF
CDR3nt: TGTGCCAGCAGCCAAAGCAGGAACTATGGCTACACCTTC
j_gene: TRBJ1-2
v_gene: TRBV14
abundance: NA
d_gene: NA
len: 13

CDR3aa: CASSAGHLNEKLFF
CDR3nt: TGTGCCAGCAGCGCCGGACACTTGAATGAAAAACTGTTTTTT
j_gene: TRBJ1-4
v_gene: TRBV9
abundance: NA
d_gene: NA
len: 14

CDR3aa: CASSDYRGPSGANVLTF
CDR3nt: TGTGCCAGCAGCGATTACAGGGGGCCCTCTGGGGCCAACGTCCTGACTTTC
j_gene: TRBJ2-6
v_gene: TRBV5-5
abundance: NA
d_gene: TRBD1
len: 17

CDR3aa: CASSFTGNYGYTF
CDR3nt: TGTGCCAGCAGCTTCACAGGGAACTATGGCTACACCTTC
j_gene: TRBJ1-2
v_gene: TRBV7-9
abundance: NA
d_gene: NA
len: 13

CDR3aa: CASSPSGMGNNEQFF
CDR3nt: TGTGCCAGCAGCCCGAGCGGGATGGGGAACAATGAGCAGTTCTTC
j_gene: TRBJ2-1
v_gene: TRBV7-9
abundance: NA
d_gene: TRBD2
len: 15

CDR3aa: CASSVGGDLAYEQYF
CDR3nt: TGTGCCAGCAGCGTAGGGGGGGATCTGGCGTACGAGCAGTACTTC
j_gene: TRBJ2-7
v_gene: TRBV9
abundance: NA
d_gene: NA
len: 15

CDR3aa: CASSEAFGRGRNYGYTF
CDR3nt: TGTGCCAGCAGTGAAGCGTTTGGCAGGGGGCGGAACTATGGCTACACCTTC
j_gene: TRBJ1-2
v_gene: TRBV2
abundance: NA
d_gene: TRBD1
len: 17

CDR3aa: CASRSATNEKLFF
CDR3nt: TGTGCCAGCAGATCAGCAACTAATGAAAAACTGTTTTTT
j_gene: TRBJ1-4
v_gene: TRBV7-9
abundance: once
d_gene: NA
len: 13